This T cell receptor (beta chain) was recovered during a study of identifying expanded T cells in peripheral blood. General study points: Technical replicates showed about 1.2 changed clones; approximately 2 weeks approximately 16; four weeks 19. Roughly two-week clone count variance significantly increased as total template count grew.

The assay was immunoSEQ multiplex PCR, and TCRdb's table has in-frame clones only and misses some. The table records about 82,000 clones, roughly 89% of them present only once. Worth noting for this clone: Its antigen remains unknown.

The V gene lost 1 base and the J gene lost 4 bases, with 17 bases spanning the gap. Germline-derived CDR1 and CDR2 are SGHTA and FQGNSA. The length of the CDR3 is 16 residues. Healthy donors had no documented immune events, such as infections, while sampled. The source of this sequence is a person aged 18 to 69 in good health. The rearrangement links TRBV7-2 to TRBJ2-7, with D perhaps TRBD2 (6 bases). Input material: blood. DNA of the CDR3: TGTGCCAGCAGCTTAGTTCGGGCTAGCGAAGGGTACGAGCAGTACTTC. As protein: CASSLVRASEGYEQYF. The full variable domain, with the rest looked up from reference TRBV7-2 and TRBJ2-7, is GAGVSQSPSNKVTEKGKDVELRCDPISGHTALYWYRQSLGQGLEFLIYFQGNSAPDKSGLPSDRFSAERTGGSVSTLTIQRTQQEDSAVYLCASSLVRASEGYEQYFGPGTRLTVT.